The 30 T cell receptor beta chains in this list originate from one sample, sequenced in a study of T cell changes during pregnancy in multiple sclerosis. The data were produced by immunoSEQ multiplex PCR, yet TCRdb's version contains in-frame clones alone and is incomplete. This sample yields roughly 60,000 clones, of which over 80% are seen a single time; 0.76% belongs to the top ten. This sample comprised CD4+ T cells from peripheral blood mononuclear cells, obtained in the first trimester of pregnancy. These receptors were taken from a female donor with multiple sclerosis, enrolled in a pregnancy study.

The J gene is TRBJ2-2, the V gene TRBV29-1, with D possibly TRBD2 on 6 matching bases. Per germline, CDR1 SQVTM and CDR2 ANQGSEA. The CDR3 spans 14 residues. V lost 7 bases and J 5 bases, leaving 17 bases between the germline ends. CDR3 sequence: CSAGGAGRTGELFF. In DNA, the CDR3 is TGCAGCGCCGGAGGCGCAGGGAGGACCGGGGAGCTGTTTTTT.

The CDR3 sequence: CASSQYRERAGNTEAFF. The DNA of the CDR3 is TGTGCCAGCAGCCAATATAGGGAGAGGGCTGGGAACACTGAAGCTTTCTTT. This chain links TRBV16 with TRBJ1-1; D not certain. Trimming took off 1 base at V and 1 base at J, with 16 bases between the two ends. CDR1 and CDR2 (germline): KGHSY, FQNENV. This CDR3 has 17 residues.

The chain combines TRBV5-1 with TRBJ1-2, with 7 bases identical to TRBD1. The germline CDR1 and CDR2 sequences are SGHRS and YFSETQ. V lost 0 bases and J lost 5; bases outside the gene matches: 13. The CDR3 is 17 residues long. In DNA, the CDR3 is TGCGCCAGCAGCTTGGACGCCCCCCCGGGACAGAATTATGGCTACACCTTC. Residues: CASSLDAPPGQNYGYTF.

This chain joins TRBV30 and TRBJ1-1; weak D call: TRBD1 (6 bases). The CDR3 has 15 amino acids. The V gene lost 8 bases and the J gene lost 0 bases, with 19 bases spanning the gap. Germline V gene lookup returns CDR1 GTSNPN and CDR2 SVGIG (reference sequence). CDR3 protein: CAQQPRGGMNTEAFF. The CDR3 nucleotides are TGTGCCCAACAACCGAGGGGGGGGATGAACACTGAAGCTTTCTTT. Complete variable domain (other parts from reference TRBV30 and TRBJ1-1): SQTIHQWPATLVQPVGSPLSLECTVEGTSNPNLYWYRQAAGRGLQLLFYSVGIGQISSEVPQNLSASRPQDRQFILSSKKLLLSDSGFYLCAQQPRGGMNTEAFFGQGTRLTVV.

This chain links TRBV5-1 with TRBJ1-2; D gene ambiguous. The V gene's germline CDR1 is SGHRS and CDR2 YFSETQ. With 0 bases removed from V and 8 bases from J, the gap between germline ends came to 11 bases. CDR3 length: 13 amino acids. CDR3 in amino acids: CASSLGLNEGYTF. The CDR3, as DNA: TGCGCCAGCAGCTTGGGCCTCAATGAGGGCTACACCTTC. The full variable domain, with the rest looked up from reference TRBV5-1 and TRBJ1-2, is KAGVTQTPRYLIKTRGQQVTLSCSPISGHRSVSWYQQTPGQGLQFLFEYFSETQRNKGNFPGRFSGRQFSNSRSEMNVSTLELGDSALYLCASSLGLNEGYTFGSGTRLTVV.

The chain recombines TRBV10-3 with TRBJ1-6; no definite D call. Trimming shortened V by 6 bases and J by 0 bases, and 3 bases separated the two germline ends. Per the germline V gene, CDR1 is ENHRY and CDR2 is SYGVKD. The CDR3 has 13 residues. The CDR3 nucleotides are TGTGCCATCAGGAGCTCCTATAATTCACCCCTCCACTTT. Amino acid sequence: CAIRSSYNSPLHF.

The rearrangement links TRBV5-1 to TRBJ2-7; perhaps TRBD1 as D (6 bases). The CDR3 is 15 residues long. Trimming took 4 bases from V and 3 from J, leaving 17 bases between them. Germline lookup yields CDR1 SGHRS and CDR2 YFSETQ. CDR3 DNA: TGCGCCAGCAGCGTACAGGGTTCGAGCCTCTACGAGCAGTACTTC. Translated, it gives CASSVQGSSLYEQYF.

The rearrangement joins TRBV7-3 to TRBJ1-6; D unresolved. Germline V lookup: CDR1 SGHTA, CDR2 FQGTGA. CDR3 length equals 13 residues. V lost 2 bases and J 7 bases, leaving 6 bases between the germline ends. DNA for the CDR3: TGTGCCAGCAGCTTAGAGGGCAATTCACCCCTCCACTTT. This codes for CASSLEGNSPLHF.

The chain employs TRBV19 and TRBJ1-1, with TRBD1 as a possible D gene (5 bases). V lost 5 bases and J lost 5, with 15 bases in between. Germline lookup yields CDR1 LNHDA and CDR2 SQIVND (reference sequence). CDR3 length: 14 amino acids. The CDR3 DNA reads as TGTGCCAGTAGTTCGACGTATCAGGGAACTGAAGCTTTCTTT. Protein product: CASSSTYQGTEAFF.

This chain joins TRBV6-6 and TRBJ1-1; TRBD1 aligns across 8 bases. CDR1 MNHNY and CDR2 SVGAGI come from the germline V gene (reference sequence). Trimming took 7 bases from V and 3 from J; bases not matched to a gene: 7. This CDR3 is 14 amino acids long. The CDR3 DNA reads TGTGCCAGCATCCCCGACAGGGGCGACACTGAAGCTTTCTTT. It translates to CASIPDRGDTEAFF.

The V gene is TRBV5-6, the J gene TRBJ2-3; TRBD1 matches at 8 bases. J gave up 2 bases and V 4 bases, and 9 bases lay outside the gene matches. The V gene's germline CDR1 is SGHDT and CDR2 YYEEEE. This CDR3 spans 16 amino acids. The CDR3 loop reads CASSRTGGPFTDTQYF. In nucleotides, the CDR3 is TGTGCCAGCAGCCGAACAGGGGGACCCTTCACAGATACGCAGTATTTT.

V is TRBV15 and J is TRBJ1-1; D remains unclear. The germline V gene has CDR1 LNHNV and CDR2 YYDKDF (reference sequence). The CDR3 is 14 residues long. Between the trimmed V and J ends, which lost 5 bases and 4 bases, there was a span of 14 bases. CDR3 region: CATSGGGRSTEAFF. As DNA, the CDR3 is TGTGCCACCAGCGGCGGAGGGCGATCCACTGAAGCTTTCTTT.

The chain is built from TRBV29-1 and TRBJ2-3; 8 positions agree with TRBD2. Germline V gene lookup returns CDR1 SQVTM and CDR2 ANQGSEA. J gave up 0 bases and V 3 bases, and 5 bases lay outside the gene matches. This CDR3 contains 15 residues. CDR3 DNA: TGCAGCGTTGACAATAGCGGGGCCAGCACAGATACGCAGTATTTT. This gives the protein CSVDNSGASTDTQYF.

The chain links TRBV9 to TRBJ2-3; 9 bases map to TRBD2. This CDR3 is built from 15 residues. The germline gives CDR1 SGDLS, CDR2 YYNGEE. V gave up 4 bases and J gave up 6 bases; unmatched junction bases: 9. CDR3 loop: CASSLIGTSSDTQYF. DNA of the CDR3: TGTGCCAGCAGCCTAATCGGGACTAGCTCGGATACGCAGTATTTT.

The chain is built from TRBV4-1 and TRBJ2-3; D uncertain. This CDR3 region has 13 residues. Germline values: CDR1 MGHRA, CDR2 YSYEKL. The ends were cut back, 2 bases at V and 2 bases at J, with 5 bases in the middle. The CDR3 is CASSQIYTDTQYF. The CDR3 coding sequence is TGCGCCAGCAGCCAAATATACACAGATACGCAGTATTTT.

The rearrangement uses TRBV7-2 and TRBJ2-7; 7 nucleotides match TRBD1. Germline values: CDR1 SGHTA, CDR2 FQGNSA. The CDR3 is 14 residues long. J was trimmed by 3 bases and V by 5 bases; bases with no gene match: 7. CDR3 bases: TGTGCCAGCAGCCACTCCTACAGGGGCTACGAGCAGTACTTC. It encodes CASSHSYRGYEQYF.

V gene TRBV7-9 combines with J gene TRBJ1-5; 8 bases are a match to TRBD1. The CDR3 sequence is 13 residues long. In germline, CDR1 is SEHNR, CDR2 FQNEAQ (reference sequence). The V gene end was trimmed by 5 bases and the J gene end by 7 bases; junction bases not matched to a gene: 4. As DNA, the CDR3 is TGTGCCAGCAGCAGACAGGGGTCCCAGCCCCAGCATTTT. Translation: CASSRQGSQPQHF.

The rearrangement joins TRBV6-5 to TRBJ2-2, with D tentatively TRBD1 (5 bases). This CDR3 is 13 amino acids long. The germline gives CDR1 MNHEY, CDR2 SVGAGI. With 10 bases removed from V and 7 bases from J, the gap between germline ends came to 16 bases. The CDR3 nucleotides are TGTGCCACATCCGCAGGGAACTTCGGGGAGCTGTTTTTT. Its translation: CATSAGNFGELFF.

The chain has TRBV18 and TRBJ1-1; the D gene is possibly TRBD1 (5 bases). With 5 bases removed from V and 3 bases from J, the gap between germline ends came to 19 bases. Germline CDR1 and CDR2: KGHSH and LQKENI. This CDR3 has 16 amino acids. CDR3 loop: CASSKRPSSRDTEAFF. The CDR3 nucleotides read TGTGCCAGCTCAAAAAGGCCCTCATCCAGGGACACTGAAGCTTTCTTT.

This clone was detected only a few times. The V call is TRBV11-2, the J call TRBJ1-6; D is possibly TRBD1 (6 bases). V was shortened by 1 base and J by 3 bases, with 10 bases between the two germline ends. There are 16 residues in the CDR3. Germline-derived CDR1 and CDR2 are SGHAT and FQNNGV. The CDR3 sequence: CASSLGQGNYNSPLHF. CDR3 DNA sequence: TGTGCCAGCAGCTTAGGGCAGGGGAACTATAATTCACCCCTCCACTTT.

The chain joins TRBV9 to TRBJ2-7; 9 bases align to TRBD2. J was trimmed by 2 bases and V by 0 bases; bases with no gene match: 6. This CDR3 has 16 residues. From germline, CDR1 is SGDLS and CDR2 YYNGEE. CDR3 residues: CASSVAGLAGPYEQYF. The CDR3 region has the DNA TGTGCCAGCAGCGTAGCTGGTCTAGCGGGGCCCTACGAGCAGTACTTC.

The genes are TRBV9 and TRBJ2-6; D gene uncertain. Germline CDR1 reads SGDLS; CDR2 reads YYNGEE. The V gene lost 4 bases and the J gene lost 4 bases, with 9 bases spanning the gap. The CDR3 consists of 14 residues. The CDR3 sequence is CASSRRSGANVLTF. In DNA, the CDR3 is TGTGCCAGCAGCCGTAGATCCGGGGCCAACGTCCTGACTTTC.

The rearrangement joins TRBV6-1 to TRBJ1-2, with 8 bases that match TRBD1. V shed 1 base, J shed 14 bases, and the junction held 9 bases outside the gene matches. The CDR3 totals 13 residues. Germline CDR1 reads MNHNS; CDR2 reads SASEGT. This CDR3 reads CASSEGQGLDRTF. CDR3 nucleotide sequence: TGTGCCAGCAGTGAAGGACAGGGGCTAGATAGGACCTTC.

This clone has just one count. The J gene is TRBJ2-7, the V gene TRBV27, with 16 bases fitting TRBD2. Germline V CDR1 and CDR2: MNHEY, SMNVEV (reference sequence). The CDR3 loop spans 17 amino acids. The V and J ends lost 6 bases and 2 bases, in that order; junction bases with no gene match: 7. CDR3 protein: CASRGLAGGRLTYEQYF. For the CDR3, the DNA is TGTGCCAGCAGGGGACTAGCGGGGGGGAGACTTACCTACGAGCAGTACTTC.

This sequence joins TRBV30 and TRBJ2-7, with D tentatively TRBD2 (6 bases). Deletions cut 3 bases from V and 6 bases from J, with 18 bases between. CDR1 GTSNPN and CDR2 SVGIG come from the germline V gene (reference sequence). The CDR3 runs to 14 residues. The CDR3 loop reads CAWSDGRGLSEQYF. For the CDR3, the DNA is TGTGCCTGGAGCGACGGGCGGGGTTTAAGCGAGCAGTACTTC.

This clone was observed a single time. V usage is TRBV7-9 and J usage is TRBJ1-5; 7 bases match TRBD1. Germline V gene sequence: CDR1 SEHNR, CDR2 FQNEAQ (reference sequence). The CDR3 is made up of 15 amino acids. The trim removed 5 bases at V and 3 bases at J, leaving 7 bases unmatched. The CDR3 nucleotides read TGTGCCAGCAGCCAGGACAGGCGATCCAATCAGCCCCAGCATTTT. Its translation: CASSQDRRSNQPQHF.

DNA for the CDR3: TGTGCCAGCAGGGAAACAGGGGGCCATCAGCCCCAGCATTTT. It translates to CASRETGGHQPQHF. The J gene is TRBJ1-5, the V gene TRBV7-2; 9 nucleotides line up with TRBD1. Unmatched junction bases numbered 5, after V lost 6 bases and J lost 5 bases. The CDR3 spans 14 residues. The germline V gene has CDR1 SGHTA and CDR2 FQGNSA.

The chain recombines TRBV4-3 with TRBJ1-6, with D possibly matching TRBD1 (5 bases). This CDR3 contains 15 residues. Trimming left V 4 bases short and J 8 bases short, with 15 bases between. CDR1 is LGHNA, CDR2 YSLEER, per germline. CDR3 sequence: CASSPRRGPHSPLHF. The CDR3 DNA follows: TGCGCCAGCAGCCCCCGAAGGGGTCCTCATTCACCCCTCCACTTT.

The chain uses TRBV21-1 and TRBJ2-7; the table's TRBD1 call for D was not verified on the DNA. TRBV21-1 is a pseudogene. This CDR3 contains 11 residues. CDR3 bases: TGTGCCACCGCACAGGGCTACGAGCAGTACTTC. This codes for CATAQGYEQYF.

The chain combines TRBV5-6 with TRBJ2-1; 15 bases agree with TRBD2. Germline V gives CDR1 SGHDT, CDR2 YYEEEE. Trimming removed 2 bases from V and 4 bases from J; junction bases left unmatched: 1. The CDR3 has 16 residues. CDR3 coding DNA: TGTGCCAGCAGCTTTGGACTAGCGGGGGGGTACAATGAGCAGTTCTTC. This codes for CASSFGLAGGYNEQFF.